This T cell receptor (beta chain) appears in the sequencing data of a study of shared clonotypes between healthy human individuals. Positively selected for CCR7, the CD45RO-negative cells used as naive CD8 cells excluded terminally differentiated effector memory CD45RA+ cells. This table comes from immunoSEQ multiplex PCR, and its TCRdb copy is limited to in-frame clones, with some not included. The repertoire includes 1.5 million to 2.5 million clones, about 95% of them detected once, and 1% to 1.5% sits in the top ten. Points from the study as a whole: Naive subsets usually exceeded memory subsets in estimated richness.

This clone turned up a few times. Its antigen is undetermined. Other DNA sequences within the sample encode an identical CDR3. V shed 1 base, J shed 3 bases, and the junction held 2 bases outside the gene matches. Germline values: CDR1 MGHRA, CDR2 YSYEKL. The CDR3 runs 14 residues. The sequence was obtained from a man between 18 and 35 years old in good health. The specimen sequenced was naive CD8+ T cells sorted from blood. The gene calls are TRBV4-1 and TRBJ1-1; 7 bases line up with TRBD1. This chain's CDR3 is CASSQAQGYTEAFF. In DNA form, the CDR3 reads TGCGCCAGCAGCCAAGCACAGGGGTACACTGAAGCTTTCTTT.